These 10 T cell receptor beta chains were all obtained from the same sample, sequenced in a study of T cells after yellow fever vaccination. TCRdb recomputed calls from the 5' RACE reads with MiXCR, one row per CDR3 protein. The profile shows a few hundred thousand distinct CDR3 sequences, approximately 8% of them singletons. Sequencing was performed on PBMCs, taken more than 40 days after the first yellow fever vaccination. All receptors come from a man aged 18 to 29 who received the YFV17D yellow fever vaccine.

This clonotype was seen many times. As DNA, the CDR3 is TGCAGTGCTAGAGGTAGCGGGGGGGAGTCCTACAATGAGCAGTTCTTC. Its translation: CSARGSGGESYNEQFF. The rearrangement joins TRBV20-1 to TRBJ2-1, with TRBD2 matching over 11 bases. CDR1 DFQATT and CDR2 SNEGSKA come from the germline V gene (reference sequence). Germline trimming cut 1 base from V and 1 base from J; bases unmatched to any gene: 3. This CDR3 spans 16 amino acids.

This clonotype was detected only a few times. The CDR3 DNA follows: TGTGCCAGCACCAGACTAGCGGGGGGGCCACGGGCCATTCAGTACTTC. Translating it yields CASTRLAGGPRAIQYF. V and J are TRBV28 and TRBJ2-4; 14 nucleotides match TRBD2. Germline CDR1 and CDR2: MDHEN and SYDVKM. The CDR3 has 16 amino acids. V shed 7 bases and J 9 bases; nucleotides not matched to a gene: 11.

This chain joins TRBV5-1 and TRBJ1-2, with a tentative D call TRBD1 (5 bases). This CDR3 has 15 residues. V was pared by 2 bases and J by 8 bases, with 19 bases between. Germline CDR1 SGHRS, CDR2 YFSETQ. CDR3 in amino acids: CASSFAGTDLSGYTF. DNA of the CDR3: TGCGCCAGCAGCTTCGCCGGGACTGACTTGTCGGGCTACACCTTC.

This clonotype was seen more than once but under ten times. The chain carries TRBV12-3 or TRBV12-4 and TRBJ1-1; TRBD1 aligns across 8 bases. Losses at the gene ends were 6 bases for V and 0 bases for J; bases not matched to a gene: 3. The CDR3 covers 14 residues. For the CDR3, the DNA is TGTGCCAGCAGGGGACAGGTCATGAACACTGAAGCTTTCTTT. Protein sequence: CASRGQVMNTEAFF.

V usage is TRBV21-1 and J usage is TRBJ2-4; the listed D gene, TRBD1, was not tested against the DNA. TRBV21-1 is a pseudogene locus. The CDR3 is made up of 18 amino acids. In DNA form, the CDR3 reads TGTGCCAGCAGCCCCCCTTTTGGCAGCTCCTTAGCCAAAAACATTCAGTACTTC. Amino acid sequence: CASSPPFGSSLAKNIQYF.

This clonotype has a handful of counts. The CDR3 DNA follows: TGTGCCAGCTCACCACTCGGGGGAGGCAATGAGCAGTTCTTC. Protein product: CASSPLGGGNEQFF. The V call is TRBV18, the J call TRBJ2-1; TRBD2 is a possible D gene (6 bases). V lost 1 base to trimming and J lost 6 bases, with 10 bases between them. The CDR3 runs 14 residues. Germline lookup yields CDR1 KGHSH and CDR2 LQKENI.

This chain joins TRBV18 and TRBJ1-1; no definite D call. V was pared by 0 bases and J by 2 bases, with 10 bases between. Germline V gives CDR1 KGHSH, CDR2 LQKENI. The CDR3 extends over 15 amino acids. CDR3 sequence reads: CASSPPGRPNTEAFF. The DNA of the CDR3 is TGTGCCAGCTCACCACCGGGCAGGCCTAACACTGAAGCTTTCTTT.

This rearrangement joins TRBV9 to TRBJ2-5, with 8 bases matching TRBD1. This CDR3 comprises 15 residues. Trimming at V came to 0 bases and at J to 9 bases, leaving 10 bases not matched to a gene. Germline V gene lookup returns CDR1 SGDLS and CDR2 YYNGEE. The CDR3 reads CASSVAATQGGPQYF. In DNA, the CDR3 is TGTGCCAGCAGCGTAGCTGCAACACAGGGGGGACCCCAGTACTTC.

This clonotype came up a few times. The V call is TRBV11-1, the J call TRBJ2-7, with 8 bases lining up with TRBD1. Germline values: CDR1 SGHAT, CDR2 FQDESV (reference sequence). V lost 5 bases and J lost 4; bases outside the gene matches: 10. The CDR3 runs 15 residues. CDR3 in amino acids: CASSRTGTEGYEQYF. The DNA for the CDR3 is TGTGCCAGCAGCCGGACAGGGACGGAAGGGTACGAGCAGTACTTC.

This clonotype was counted only a few times. The chain links TRBV4-1 to TRBJ1-1, with 7 bases aligning to TRBD1. Per germline, CDR1 MGHRA and CDR2 YSYEKL. The V segment lost 1 base and the J segment 4 bases; nucleotides outside the gene matches: 3. The CDR3 has 14 residues. The CDR3 sequence: CASSQAGGSTEAFF. CDR3 in DNA: TGCGCCAGCAGCCAAGCAGGGGGAAGCACTGAAGCTTTCTTT.